This TCR beta chain was captured by sequencing in a study of control samples from healthy donors and cancer patients. Germline CDR1 MDHEN, CDR2 SYDVKM. Trimming left V 8 bases short and J 5 bases short, with 18 bases between. The CDR3 runs 14 residues. Assay used: immunoSEQ multiplex PCR; TCRdb lists only in-frame clones, some missing. The data contain around 180,000 clones, 90% to 95% of them seen just once; the ten biggest clones take up 1.1% to 1.5%. This rearrangement joins TRBV28 to TRBJ2-5; tentative D call: TRBD2 (5 bases). The sample was blood. The receptor comes from a young woman in good health. DNA for the CDR3: TGTGCCAGCCATAGCCTTGTCTCGGGGGAGACCCAGTACTTC. Translated: CASHSLVSGETQYF.